The entry that follows covers one T cell receptor beta chain sequence. The record originates from a study of T cells in Graves' hyperthyroidism and ophthalmopathy. What was amplified from RNA transcripts were TCR beta CDR3 regions. The study used the HTBI primer set for a first-round RT-PCR of the TCR CDR3. TCRdb ran MiXCR on the multiplex PCR reads and lists one entry per CDR3 protein. The profile covers 700,000 or so distinct CDR3 sequences, with 16% appearing a single time and approximately 8% taken by the ten largest. Losses at the gene ends were 4 bases for V and 2 bases for J; bases not matched to a gene: 8. Germline V lookup: CDR1 SEHNR, CDR2 FQNEAQ (reference sequence). The CDR3 has 17 amino acids. Calling Graves' hyperthyroidism stable meant ophthalmopathy did not progress within 18 months.

This rearrangement joins TRBV7-9 to TRBJ2-3; TRBD2 matches at 11 bases. The sequenced material came from blood. The sequence came from a man aged 18 to 29 with Graves' hyperthyroidism. The CDR3 DNA reads as TGTGCCAGCAGCTCACCATTAGCGGGAGGGCCCACAGATACGCAGTATTTT. This gives the protein CASSSPLAGGPTDTQYF.